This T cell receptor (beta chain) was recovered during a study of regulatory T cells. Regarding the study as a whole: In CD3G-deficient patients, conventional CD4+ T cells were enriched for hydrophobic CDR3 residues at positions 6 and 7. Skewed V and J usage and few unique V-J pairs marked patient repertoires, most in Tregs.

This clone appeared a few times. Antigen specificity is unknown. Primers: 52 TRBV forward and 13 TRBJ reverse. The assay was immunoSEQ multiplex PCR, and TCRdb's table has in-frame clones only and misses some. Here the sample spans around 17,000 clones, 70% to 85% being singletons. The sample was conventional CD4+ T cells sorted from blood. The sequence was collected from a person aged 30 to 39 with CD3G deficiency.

CDR3 sequence reads: CAISESPAYGYTF. CDR3 sequence (DNA): TGTGCCATCAGTGAGTCACCCGCCTATGGCTACACCTTC. This rearrangement joins TRBV10-3 to TRBJ1-2; D is unresolved. Germline values: CDR1 ENHRY, CDR2 SYGVKD. CDR3 length: 13 amino acids. V was trimmed by 0 bases and J by 4 bases, leaving 6 bases between them.